The 22 T cell receptor beta chains below come from one sample, sequenced in a study of CXCR3-negative and CXCR3-positive naive CD8 T cells. Study findings and constraints: Comparison of naive cells showed more hydrophobic TRB CDR3s in CXCR3-positive than in CXCR3-negative naive cells.

The authors prepared UMI-labeled TRB cDNA libraries by 5' RACE. TCRdb reanalyzed the 5' RACE reads and collapses them to one entry per CDR3 protein, without DNA. This sample contains tens of thousands of distinct CDR3 sequences. What these receptors recognize is not known. Material: naive CXCR3+ CD8+ T cells from blood. This sample's subset: CD45RO-CCR7+CD27+CD95- naive CD8+ T cells expressing CXCR3 (TNR3+). These receptor sequences come from a human donor in good health. Some clones in this sample may be carry-over from other donors' samples.

The chain recombines TRBV29-1 with TRBJ2-2; TCRdb's D gene call, TRBD2, goes unchecked for lack of DNA. This CDR3 is built from 16 residues. The germline V gene encodes CDR1 SQVTM and CDR2 ANQGSEA. CDR3 protein: CSVLGTFQGHTRELFF.

The chain recombines TRBV10-3 with TRBJ2-5. CDR1 is ENHRY and CDR2 is SYGVKD in the germline V gene. This CDR3 has 15 amino acids. CDR3 in amino acids: CAISESKWGQETQYF.

The chain couples TRBV7-9 to TRBJ2-5; the TCRdb D gene call, TRBD2, has no DNA to confirm it. Per the germline V gene, CDR1 is SEHNR and CDR2 is FQNEAQ (reference sequence). The CDR3 runs to 15 residues. The chain's CDR3 is CASSLPSGGQETQYF.

The chain is built from TRBV25-1 and TRBJ1-4. Per the germline V gene, CDR1 is MGHDK and CDR2 is SYGVNS. The CDR3 has 11 residues. CDR3 sequence reads: CASSWVEKLFF.

This chain connects TRBV20-1 to TRBJ1-2; TCRdb's D call, TRBD1, is unchecked because there is no DNA. Looked up from germline, CDR1 is DFQATT and CDR2 is SNEGSKA (reference sequence). The CDR3 has 15 amino acids. The CDR3 loop is CSARFLGTVNYGYTF.

The chain is built from TRBV4-2 and TRBJ1-6. Germline V gives CDR1 LGHNA, CDR2 YNFKEQ. The CDR3 spans 16 residues. This CDR3 reads CASSQDPLAYNSPLHF.

The rearrangement links TRBV7-9 to TRBJ1-2; without DNA, the TCRdb call of TRBD1 cannot be checked. From germline, CDR1 is SEHNR and CDR2 FQNEAQ (reference sequence). This CDR3 has 15 residues. CDR3: CASSSVTGINYGYTF.

The chain couples TRBV7-6 to TRBJ2-7; TCRdb indicates TRBD1, and absent DNA this call remains unverified. Germline assignment: CDR1 SGHVS and CDR2 FNYEAQ. This CDR3 region has 14 residues. CDR3 amino acids: CASSSTDTYVEQYF.

V and J are TRBV12-3 or TRBV12-4 and TRBJ1-5; absent DNA, TCRdb's TRBD1 call cannot be checked. The CDR3 is 14 amino acids. The CDR3 loop is CAISGTGGNQPQHF.

The rearrangement joins TRBV5-5 to TRBJ1-4. The V gene's germline CDR1 is SGHKS and CDR2 YYEKEE (reference sequence). The CDR3 sequence is 13 residues long. The CDR3 sequence is CASSSKSNEKLFF.

This sequence joins TRBV27 and TRBJ2-7; TCRdb outputs TRBD1, but without DNA this stays unchecked. CDR3 size: 12 residues. Germline assignment: CDR1 MNHEY and CDR2 SMNVEV (reference sequence). The chain's CDR3 is CATGTGAYEQYF.

The CDR3 loop is CASSLRPDGSDTQYF. This chain links TRBV28 with TRBJ2-3. The CDR3 totals 15 residues. Germline V gene sequence: CDR1 MDHEN, CDR2 SYDVKM.

The gene calls are TRBV25-1 and TRBJ2-7. Per the germline V gene, CDR1 is MGHDK and CDR2 is SYGVNS. There are 14 residues in the CDR3. The CDR3: CASSAKGLTYEQYF.

The J gene is TRBJ2-3, the V gene TRBV7-6. The CDR3 is 12 amino acids. The germline V gene has CDR1 SGHVS and CDR2 FNYEAQ. This CDR3 reads CASQMTSDTQYF. Using reference TRBV7-6 and TRBJ2-3 for the parts outside the CDR3, the full variable domain is GAGVSQSPRYKVTKRGQDVALRCDPISGHVSLYWYRQALGQGPEFLTYFNYEAQQDKSGLPNDRFSAERPEGSISTLTIQRTEQRDSAMYRCASQMTSDTQYFGPGTRLTVL.

The gene calls are TRBV4-1 and TRBJ1-2. CDR1 and CDR2 from the germline V gene are MGHRA and YSYEKL. This CDR3 contains 14 residues. CDR3 sequence reads: CASSTSPGWDGYTF.

The CDR3 sequence is CASSLAGSFSSENTGELFF. The J gene is TRBJ2-2, the V gene TRBV7-6. Germline V lookup: CDR1 SGHVS, CDR2 FNYEAQ. The CDR3 length is 19 residues.

The V and J genes are TRBV20-1 and TRBJ1-1; TCRdb indicates TRBD1, and absent DNA this call remains unverified. The CDR3 is 13 amino acids. Germline CDR1 and CDR2: DFQATT and SNEGSKA (reference sequence). CDR3 sequence: CSAPGPRDTEAFF.

V usage is TRBV3-1 and J usage is TRBJ1-1; TCRdb's D call of TRBD1 is untestable without DNA. The CDR3 is made up of 18 amino acids. The V gene's germline CDR1 is LGHDT and CDR2 YNNKEL (reference sequence). The CDR3: CASSQAGRTGARGTEAFF.

The chain's CDR3 is CASSLDSLNQPQHF. The V call is TRBV7-9, the J call TRBJ1-5; TCRdb designates TRBD1, a call that cannot be tested without DNA. There are 14 residues in the CDR3. Germline CDR1 and CDR2: SEHNR and FQNEAQ (reference sequence).

The V gene is TRBV29-1, the J gene TRBJ1-1; the D gene TCRdb calls, TRBD1, cannot be checked with no DNA. Germline values: CDR1 SQVTM, CDR2 ANQGSEA. The CDR3 length is 13 residues. CDR3 amino acids: CSVATRGTGEAFF.

The J gene is TRBJ1-1, the V gene TRBV13. Germline values: CDR1 PRHDT, CDR2 FYEKMQ (reference sequence). This CDR3 is 13 amino acids long. The CDR3 is CASSPTQNTEAFF.

The chain recombines TRBV7-2 with TRBJ2-1. Looked up from germline, CDR1 is SGHTA and CDR2 is FQGNSA. The CDR3 has 13 amino acids. CDR3 amino acids: CASSVAAYNEQFF.